Only one count was recorded for the clone carrying this T cell receptor beta chain. The data were produced by immunoSEQ multiplex PCR, yet TCRdb's version contains in-frame clones alone and is incomplete. Of 100,000 or so clones listed, around 85% were seen once; the top ten hold 12%. These data are taken from a study of blood T cell repertoires in COVID-19. Study-level information: Donors in the United States, Italy and Spain gave samples during acute or convalescent COVID-19. The analysed material was cDNA or gDNA that came from T cells, B-cell-depleted T cells, or PBMCs.

The clonotype comes from a woman in her 70s with active or convalescent COVID-19. The specimen sequenced was peripheral blood.

The CDR3, as DNA: TGTGCCAGCAGCCAAGGCATGGAGAACTATGGCTACACCTTC. It translates to CASSQGMENYGYTF. The chain couples TRBV3-1 (or the pseudogene TRBV3-2) to TRBJ1-2; no firm D call. Trimming took 1 base from V and 2 from J, leaving 8 bases between them. The CDR3 runs 14 residues. In germline, CDR1 is LGHDT, CDR2 YNNKEL (reference sequence).